This is a list of T cell receptor beta chains from one sample in a study of T cell changes during pregnancy in multiple sclerosis. Libraries were prepared by immunoSEQ multiplex PCR; TCRdb keeps only in-frame clonotypes and omits some of them. This table has roughly 100,000 clones, about 89% appearing once. Sample: peripheral blood, taken before pregnancy. The receptors derive from a female donor with multiple sclerosis, enrolled in a pregnancy study. CDR3s include the opening cysteine and the closing phenylalanine or tryptophan. Each record gives: J gene, clone size, D gene, V gene, CDR3 protein, CDR3 DNA. A D gene is named only where the DNA matches it firmly. Expanded clones get a size class; other rows say once, few or many, or leave the size out.

J: TRBJ2-5
size: NA
D: TRBD1
V: TRBV7-8
CDR3: CASSPNAGQGATETQYF
DNA: TGTGCCAGCAGCCCAAACGCCGGACAGGGGGCGACGGAGACCCAGTACTTC

J: TRBJ2-1
size: once
D: NA
V: TRBV6-1
CDR3: CASSGGATGVFLYNEQFF
DNA: TGTGCCAGCAGTGGAGGTGCCACCGGGGTATTCCTCTACAATGAGCAGTTCTTC

J: TRBJ2-7
size: NA
D: TRBD1
V: TRBV6-6
CDR3: CASSRGPRSYEQYF
DNA: TGTGCCAGCAGTAGGGGGCCCCGTTCCTACGAGCAGTACTTC

J: TRBJ2-7
size: NA
D: TRBD2
V: TRBV7-2
CDR3: CATRTRSYEQYF
DNA: TGTGCCACCAGGACTAGATCCTACGAGCAGTACTTC

J: TRBJ2-3
size: NA
D: NA
V: TRBV5-1
CDR3: CASRFYEEDTQYF
DNA: TGCGCCAGCCGCTTTTACGAGGAAGATACGCAGTATTTT

J: TRBJ2-3
size: NA
D: TRBD2
V: TRBV10-3
CDR3: CAISGTSGSLEVDTQYF
DNA: TGTGCCATCAGTGGTACTAGCGGGAGCCTTGAGGTAGATACGCAGTATTTT

J: TRBJ2-7
size: NA
D: NA
V: TRBV11-2
CDR3: CASSSLAGSPYEQYF
DNA: TGTGCCAGCAGCTCCCTGGCGGGGAGCCCCTACGAGCAGTACTTC

J: TRBJ2-7
size: NA
D: TRBD2
V: TRBV19
CDR3: CATAAGVYEQYF
DNA: TGTGCCACAGCCGCGGGGGTCTACGAGCAGTACTTC

J: TRBJ2-7
size: NA
D: NA
V: TRBV4-2
CDR3: CASSQADTSYEQYF
DNA: TGTGCCAGCAGCCAAGCGGACACTTCCTACGAGCAGTACTTC

J: TRBJ2-7
size: many
D: TRBD1
V: TRBV6-1
CDR3: CASNKGQDVGEQYF
DNA: TGTGCCAGCAACAAAGGACAGGATGTCGGGGAGCAGTACTTC

J: TRBJ2-5
size: NA
D: TRBD2
V: TRBV7-3
CDR3: CASSQGLAGVETQYF
DNA: TGTGCCAGCAGCCAGGGACTAGCGGGGGTGGAGACCCAGTACTTC

J: TRBJ2-7
size: NA
D: TRBD1
V: TRBV19
CDR3: CASSMGTGGYEQYF
DNA: TGTGCCAGTAGTATGGGGACAGGGGGCTACGAGCAGTACTTC

J: TRBJ2-3
size: NA
D: NA
V: TRBV30
CDR3: CAWTTGRGAGDTQYF
DNA: TGTGCCTGGACGACTGGCAGGGGGGCGGGAGATACGCAGTATTTT

J: TRBJ2-7
size: NA
D: TRBD1
V: TRBV6-5
CDR3: CASTPKTGLAYEQYF
DNA: TGTGCCAGCACCCCCAAGACAGGGCTAGCCTACGAGCAGTACTTC

J: TRBJ2-3
size: NA
D: TRBD1
V: TRBV7-9
CDR3: CASSLGQGVGDTQYF
DNA: TGTGCCAGCAGCTTAGGACAGGGGGTAGGTGATACGCAGTATTTT

J: TRBJ2-5
size: once
D: TRBD2
V: TRBV27
CDR3: CASRGLAGPQETQYF
DNA: TGTGCCAGCAGGGGACTAGCGGGGCCCCAAGAGACCCAGTACTTC

J: TRBJ2-1
size: NA
D: NA
V: TRBV7-9
CDR3: CASTDSSVEQFF
DNA: TGTGCCAGCACCGACAGTTCCGTTGAGCAGTTCTTC

J: TRBJ2-7
size: NA
D: NA
V: TRBV5-6
CDR3: CASSLVTGGAYEQYF
DNA: TGTGCCAGCAGCTTGGTAACAGGGGGGGCCTACGAGCAGTACTTC

J: TRBJ2-2
size: NA
D: NA
V: TRBV5-1
CDR3: CASSQSPGQRGARNTGELFF
DNA: TGCGCCAGCAGCCAGTCCCCGGGACAACGGGGGGCCCGGAACACCGGGGAGCTGTTTTTT

J: TRBJ2-7
size: NA
D: NA
V: TRBV6-1
CDR3: CASSGAGWYEQYF
DNA: TGTGCCAGCAGTGGGGCAGGATGGTACGAGCAGTACTTC

J: TRBJ1-2
size: NA
D: NA
V: TRBV29-1
CDR3: CSTTQSYGYTF
DNA: TGCAGCACGACACAGAGCTATGGCTACACCTTC

J: TRBJ1-5
size: NA
D: TRBD1
V: TRBV27
CDR3: CASSLQGTNQPQHF
DNA: TGTGCCAGCAGTCTACAGGGGACAAATCAGCCCCAGCATTTT

J: TRBJ1-5
size: NA
D: TRBD1
V: TRBV18
CDR3: CASSPRQGEGRGNQPQHF
DNA: TGTGCCAGCTCACCTAGACAGGGTGAGGGTCGGGGAAATCAGCCCCAGCATTTT

J: TRBJ2-3
size: NA
D: NA
V: TRBV5-1
CDR3: CASSLGGVTDTQYF
DNA: TGCGCCAGCAGCTTGGGCGGGGTAACAGATACGCAGTATTTT